These 8 T cell receptor beta chains originate from one sample sequenced in a study of blood T cell repertoires in COVID-19. Sequencing used immunoSEQ multiplex PCR; TCRdb keeps in-frame clones, though not all of them. In the table there are approximately 200,000 clones, around 89% of which are singletons. The sequencing input was peripheral blood. These receptors were taken from a man between 70 and 80 years old with acute or convalescent COVID-19.

The V gene is TRBV5-1, the J gene TRBJ2-1; 9 bases are shared with TRBD2. After removal of 2 bases from V and 2 bases from J, the junction contained 2 bases not matched to a gene. Germline V lookup: CDR1 SGHRS, CDR2 YFSETQ. CDR3 length: 15 amino acids. CDR3 DNA sequence: TGCGCCAGCAGCTTAACTAGCGGGCCCTACAATGAGCAGTTCTTC. It encodes CASSLTSGPYNEQFF.

The chain carries TRBV6-5 and TRBJ1-2; tentative D call: TRBD1 (5 bases). CDR1 is MNHEY and CDR2 is SVGAGI in the germline V gene. The CDR3 spans 14 residues. Trimming took off 0 bases at V and 4 bases at J, with 9 bases between the two ends. The CDR3 loop reads CASSYSTASYGYTF. The DNA of the CDR3 is TGTGCCAGCAGTTACTCGACAGCATCCTATGGCTACACCTTC.

V usage is TRBV6-5 and J usage is TRBJ2-4; 8 bases agree with TRBD1. The CDR3 is 15 amino acids. Germline assignment: CDR1 MNHEY and CDR2 SVGAGI. The V segment lost 5 bases and the J segment 8 bases; nucleotides outside the gene matches: 11. The CDR3 spells CASSLRDRRVDIQYF. The CDR3 bases are TGTGCCAGCAGTCTAAGGGACAGGCGGGTTGACATTCAGTACTTC.

The gene calls are TRBV28 and TRBJ1-4, with TRBD1 as a possible D gene (6 bases). The V end lost 5 bases, the J end lost 10 bases, and 11 bases lay between the germline ends. Germline CDR1 reads MDHEN; CDR2 reads SYDVKM. The CDR3 contains 12 residues. The CDR3, as DNA: TGTGCCAGCAGTCCCACGACAGGAAAACTGTTTTTT. Its translation is CASSPTTGKLFF.

This clone was recorded once. The chain has TRBV7-2 and TRBJ1-6; tentative D call: TRBD1 (5 bases). CDR1 is SGHTA, CDR2 FQGNSA, per germline. The CDR3 contains 14 residues. Trimming left V 1 base short and J 6 bases short, with 7 bases between. This chain's CDR3 is CASSLVQVNSPLHF. In DNA, the CDR3 is TGTGCCAGCAGCTTAGTACAGGTTAATTCACCCCTCCACTTT.

The chain links TRBV11-2 to TRBJ2-5; 8 bases align to TRBD2. Germline V lookup: CDR1 SGHAT, CDR2 FQNNGV. With V trimmed by 0 bases and J by 5 bases, 5 bases remained unmatched. The CDR3 consists of 15 residues. In DNA form, the CDR3 reads TGTGCCAGCAGCTTAGATCGCGGGGGGCTGGAGACCCAGTACTTC. Translating it yields CASSLDRGGLETQYF. Combining the CDR3 with reference TRBV11-2 and TRBJ2-5 gives the whole variable domain EAGVAQSPRYKIIEKRQSVAFWCNPISGHATLYWYQQILGQGPKLLIQFQNNGVVDDSQLPKDRFSAERLKGVDSTLKIQPAKLEDSAVYLCASSLDRGGLETQYFGPGTRLLVL.

This sequence joins TRBV10-3 and TRBJ2-2, with 11 bases identical to TRBD2. The germline CDR1 and CDR2 sequences are ENHRY and SYGVKD. The CDR3 length is 18 residues. V shed 5 bases and J 6 bases; nucleotides not matched to a gene: 14. The CDR3 here is CAISKISGRAVGAGELFF. The CDR3 DNA reads as TGTGCCATCAGTAAAATTAGCGGGAGGGCGGTCGGAGCCGGGGAGCTGTTTTTT.

In DNA form, the CDR3 reads TGTGCCAGTAGTATCCACCGGGACAGGGGAGGTAATCAGCCCCAGCATTTT. Translated, it gives CASSIHRDRGGNQPQHF. The rearrangement links TRBV19 to TRBJ1-5; 10 bases fit TRBD1. The J segment lost 4 bases and the V segment lost 3 bases, leaving 9 bases of the junction unmatched. The CDR3 is 17 residues long. Germline CDR1 LNHDA, CDR2 SQIVND (reference sequence).